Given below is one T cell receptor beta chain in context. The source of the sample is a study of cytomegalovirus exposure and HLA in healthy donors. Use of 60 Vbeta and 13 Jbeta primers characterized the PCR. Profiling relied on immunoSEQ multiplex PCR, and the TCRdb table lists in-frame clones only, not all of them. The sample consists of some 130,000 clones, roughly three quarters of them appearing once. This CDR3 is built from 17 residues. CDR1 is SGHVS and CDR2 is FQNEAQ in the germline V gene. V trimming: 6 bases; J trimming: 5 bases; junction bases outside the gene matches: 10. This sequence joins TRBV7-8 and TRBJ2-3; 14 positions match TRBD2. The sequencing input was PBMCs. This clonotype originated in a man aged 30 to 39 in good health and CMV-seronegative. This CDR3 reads CASRPNGLAGGLDTQYF. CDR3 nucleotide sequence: TGTGCCAGCAGACCTAACGGACTAGCGGGAGGATTAGATACGCAGTATTTT.